This TCR beta chain was recovered during a study of blood T cell repertoires in COVID-19. Study at large: Sample material is recorded as cDNA or gDNA derived from T cells, B-cell-depleted T cells, or PBMCs.

Libraries were prepared by immunoSEQ multiplex PCR; TCRdb keeps only in-frame clonotypes and omits some of them. The sample consists of fewer than 80,000 clones, around 90% of them appearing once. Germline CDR1 KGHSY, CDR2 FQNENV. Trimming removed 2 bases from V and 1 base from J, with 8 bases in between. The CDR3 has 15 amino acids. The chain combines TRBV16 with TRBJ2-2; D is possibly TRBD2 (6 bases). This TCR was recovered from a man aged 30 to 39 with acute or convalescent COVID-19. The sample comprised peripheral blood. CDR3 sequence reads: CASSQGDLNTGELFF. DNA for the CDR3: TGTGCCAGCAGCCAAGGGGACTTGAACACCGGGGAGCTGTTTTTT.